Listed here are 2 T cell receptor beta chains from one sample, sequenced in a study of T cells in Graves' hyperthyroidism and ophthalmopathy. Regions amplified from RNA transcripts were the TCR beta CDR3 regions. The TCR CDR3 was amplified in a first-round RT-PCR using the HTBI primer set. TCRdb independently ran MiXCR on the multiplex PCR reads; one entry per CDR3 protein. The table includes hundreds of thousands of distinct CDR3 sequences, around a third detected once. The specimen sequenced was blood. These receptors all stem from a woman in her forties with Graves' hyperthyroidism.

This clonotype was seen ten or more times. This chain joins TRBV29-1 and TRBJ2-7, with no clear D. V lost 4 bases and J 0 bases, leaving 10 bases between the germline ends. In germline, CDR1 is SQVTM, CDR2 ANQGSEA. The CDR3 length is 13 residues. The CDR3 DNA follows: TGCAGCGTTGTTTGGGGAACCTCCTACGAGCAGTACTTC. This codes for CSVVWGTSYEQYF.

This chain joins TRBV29-1 and TRBJ2-5, with TRBD2 matching 9 bases. The CDR3 spans 14 residues. Germline V lookup: CDR1 SQVTM, CDR2 ANQGSEA. The trim removed 2 bases at V and 3 bases at J, leaving 4 bases unmatched. CDR3 DNA sequence: TGCAGCGTTGAAAGGCTAGCGGGGAAAGAGACCCAGTACTTC. Translation gives CSVERLAGKETQYF.